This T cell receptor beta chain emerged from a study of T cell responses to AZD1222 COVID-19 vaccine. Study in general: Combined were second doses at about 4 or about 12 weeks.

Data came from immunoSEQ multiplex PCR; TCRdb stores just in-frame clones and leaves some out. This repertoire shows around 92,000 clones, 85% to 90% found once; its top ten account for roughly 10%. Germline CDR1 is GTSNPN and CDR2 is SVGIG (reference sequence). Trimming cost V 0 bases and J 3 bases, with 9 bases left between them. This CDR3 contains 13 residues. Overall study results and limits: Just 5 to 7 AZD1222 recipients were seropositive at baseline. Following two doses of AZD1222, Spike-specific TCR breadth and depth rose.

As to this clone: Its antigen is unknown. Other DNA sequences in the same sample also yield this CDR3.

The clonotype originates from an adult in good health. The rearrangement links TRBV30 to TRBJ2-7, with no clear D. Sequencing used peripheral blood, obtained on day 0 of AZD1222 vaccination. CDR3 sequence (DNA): TGTGCCTGGAGTGTAAGCCTCTACTACGAGCAGTACTTC. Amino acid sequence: CAWSVSLYYEQYF.